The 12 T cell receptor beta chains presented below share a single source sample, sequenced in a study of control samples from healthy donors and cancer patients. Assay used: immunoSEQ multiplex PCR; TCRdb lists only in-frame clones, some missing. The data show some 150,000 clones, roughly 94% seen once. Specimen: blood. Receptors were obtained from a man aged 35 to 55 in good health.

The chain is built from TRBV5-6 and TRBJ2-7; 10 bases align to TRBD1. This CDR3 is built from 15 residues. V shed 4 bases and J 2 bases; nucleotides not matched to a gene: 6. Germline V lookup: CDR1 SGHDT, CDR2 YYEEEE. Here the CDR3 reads CASSMAGTGAYEQYF. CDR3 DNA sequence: TGTGCCAGCAGCATGGCCGGGACAGGGGCCTACGAGCAGTACTTC.

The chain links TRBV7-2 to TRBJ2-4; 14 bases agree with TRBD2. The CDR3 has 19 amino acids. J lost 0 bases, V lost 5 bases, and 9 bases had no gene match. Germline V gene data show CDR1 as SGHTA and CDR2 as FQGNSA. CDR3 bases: TGTGCCAGCAGCCAAGGGGGACTAGCGGGGGTACTAGCCAAAAACATTCAGTACTTC. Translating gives CASSQGGLAGVLAKNIQYF. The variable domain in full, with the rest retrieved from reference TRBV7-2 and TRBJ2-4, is GAGVSQSPSNKVTEKGKDVELRCDPISGHTALYWYRQSLGQGLEFLIYFQGNSAPDKSGLPSDRFSAERTGGSVSTLTIQRTQQEDSAVYLCASSQGGLAGVLAKNIQYFGAGTRLSVL.

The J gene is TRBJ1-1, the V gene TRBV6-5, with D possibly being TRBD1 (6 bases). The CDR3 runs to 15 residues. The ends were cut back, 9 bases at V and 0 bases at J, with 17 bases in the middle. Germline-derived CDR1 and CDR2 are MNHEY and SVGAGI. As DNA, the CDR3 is TGTGCCAGTGCAGGGACACCAAATATGAACACTGAAGCTTTCTTT. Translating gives CASAGTPNMNTEAFF.

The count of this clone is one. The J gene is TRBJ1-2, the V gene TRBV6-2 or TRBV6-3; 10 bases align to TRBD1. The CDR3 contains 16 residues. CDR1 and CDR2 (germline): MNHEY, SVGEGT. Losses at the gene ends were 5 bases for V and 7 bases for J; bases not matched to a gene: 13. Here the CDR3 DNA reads TGTGCCAGCAGTCTCGGAACCGGGACAGGGGTCGGTGGCTACACCTTC. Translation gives CASSLGTGTGVGGYTF.

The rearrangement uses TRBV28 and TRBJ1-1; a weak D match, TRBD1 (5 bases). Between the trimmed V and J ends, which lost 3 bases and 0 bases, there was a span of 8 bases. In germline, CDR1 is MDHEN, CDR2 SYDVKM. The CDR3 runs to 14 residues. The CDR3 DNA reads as TGTGCCAGCAGTTTTCAGGGTATGAACACTGAAGCTTTCTTT. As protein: CASSFQGMNTEAFF.

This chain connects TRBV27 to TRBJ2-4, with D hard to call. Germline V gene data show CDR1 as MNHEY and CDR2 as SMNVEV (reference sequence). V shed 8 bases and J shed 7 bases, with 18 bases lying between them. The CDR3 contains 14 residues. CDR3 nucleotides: TGTGCCAGCGGCGCCGGGCAGGTTGGCAACATTCAGTACTTC. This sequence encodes CASGAGQVGNIQYF.

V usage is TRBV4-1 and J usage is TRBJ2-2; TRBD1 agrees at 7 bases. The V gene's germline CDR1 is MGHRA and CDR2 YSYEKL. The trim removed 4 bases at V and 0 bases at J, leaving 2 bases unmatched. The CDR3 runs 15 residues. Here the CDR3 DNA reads TGCGCCAGCAGCCCGGGACAGTCGAACACCGGGGAGCTGTTTTTT. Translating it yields CASSPGQSNTGELFF.

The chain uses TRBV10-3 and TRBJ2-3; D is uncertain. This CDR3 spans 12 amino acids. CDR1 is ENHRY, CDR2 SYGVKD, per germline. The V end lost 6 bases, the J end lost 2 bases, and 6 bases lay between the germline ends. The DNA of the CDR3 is TGTGCCATCAGCATAAACACAGATACGCAGTATTTT. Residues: CAISINTDTQYF.

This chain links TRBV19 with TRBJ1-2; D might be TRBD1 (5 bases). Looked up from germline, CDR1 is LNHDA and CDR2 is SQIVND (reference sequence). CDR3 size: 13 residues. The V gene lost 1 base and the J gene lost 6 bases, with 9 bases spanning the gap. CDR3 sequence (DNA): TGTGCCAGTAGTATAGCGGGGCAACATGGCTACACCTTC. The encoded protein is CASSIAGQHGYTF.

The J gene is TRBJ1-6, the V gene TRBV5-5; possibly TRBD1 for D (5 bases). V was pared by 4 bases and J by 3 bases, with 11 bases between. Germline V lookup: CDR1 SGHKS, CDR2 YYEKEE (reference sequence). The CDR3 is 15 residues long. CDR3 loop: CASSPQGNYNSPLHF. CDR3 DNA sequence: TGTGCCAGCAGCCCCCAGGGTAACTATAATTCACCCCTCCACTTT.

The CDR3 reads CASSLAPRGTQYF. The DNA for the CDR3 is TGTGCCAGCAGCTTAGCGCCTCGGGGTACGCAGTATTTT. V is TRBV7-2 and J is TRBJ2-3; maybe TRBD2 (5 bases). Trimming removed 0 bases from V and 8 bases from J, with 9 bases in between. The CDR3 has 13 amino acids. Germline V lookup: CDR1 SGHTA, CDR2 FQGNSA. Based on the CDR3 plus reference TRBV7-2 and TRBJ2-3, the full variable domain is GAGVSQSPSNKVTEKGKDVELRCDPISGHTALYWYRQSLGQGLEFLIYFQGNSAPDKSGLPSDRFSAERTGGSVSTLTIQRTQQEDSAVYLCASSLAPRGTQYFGPGTRLTVL.

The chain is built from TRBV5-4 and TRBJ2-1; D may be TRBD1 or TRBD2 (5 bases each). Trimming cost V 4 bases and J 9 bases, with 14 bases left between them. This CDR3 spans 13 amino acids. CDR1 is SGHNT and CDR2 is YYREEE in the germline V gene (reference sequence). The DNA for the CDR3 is TGTGCCAGCAGCCCCGGGGCCAGCAGTGAGCAGTTCTTC. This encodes CASSPGASSEQFF.